This T cell receptor (beta chain) was sequenced during a study of technical replicates of blood from a handful of donors. The CDR3 sequence is 16 residues long. V gave up 3 bases and J gave up 0 bases, with 14 bases separating them. The germline V gene encodes CDR1 SGHRS and CDR2 YFSETQ. Clones were read by immunoSEQ multiplex PCR, and TCRdb kept only the in-frame ones, dropping some. The sample holds 70,000 to 95,000 clones, just under 95% seen once. The chain employs TRBV5-1 and TRBJ2-3, with a weak D call TRBD2 (6 bases). Sequencing input: T cells isolated from PBMCs. The receptor was derived from a human donor in good health. CDR3 protein: CASSSYSGTSTDTQYF. CDR3 nucleotide sequence: TGCGCCAGCAGCTCATATTCGGGGACTAGCACAGATACGCAGTATTTT.